What follows is one TCR beta chain and its context. This clonotype has only a few counts. Its antigen is currently not known. No per-base quality is available; no much larger clone lies one base away. A distance of 19 bases separates the germline ends of V and J, which lose 1 base and 7 bases respectively. The germline V gene yields SGHTA for CDR1 and FQGNSA for CDR2. CDR3 length: 16 amino acids, cysteine to phenylalanine. The DNA shown is the 48-base CDR3, in frame from base 1. The entry originates in a study of identical twins (dated by TCRdb to the mid-2010s). Context from the whole study: The study deep-sequenced TCR alpha and beta repertoires from monozygotic twins, unrelated adults of various ages and cord blood to test whether fetal clonotypes persist. To rule out contamination, the twin experiments were replicated at different times with different library preparation protocols. What the authors observed across the whole study: Invariant T cells such as MAIT and iNKT could partly confound zero-insertion analyses, though diverse VJ usage argued against this for most clonotypes. Because the same donors could not be followed over many years, the conclusions depended on cross-sectional statistical analysis. Compared with coincidental sharing between unrelated individuals, out-of-frame TCR alpha sequences shared between twins showed an excess of sequences with low generation probability. Recombination models systematically underestimated out-of-frame TCR alpha sharing in monozygotic twins but agreed with sharing between unrelated individuals. In beta out-of-frame sequences, excess twin sharing was weaker, because having fewer shared sequences lowered the signal-to-noise ratio. Abundant cord blood beta clonotypes had fewer insertions, young adult naive repertoires showed a similar but weaker trend, and memory repertoires showed no such trend.

Every donor in the study was a healthy Caucasian. Three pairs of female monozygotic twins, all aged roughly 18 to 30 years, made up the twin cohort. The RNA used for TCR libraries was isolated from peripheral blood mononuclear cells. The protocol used for the library was 5' RACE. Sequencing was performed on an Illumina HiSeq 2000. Template switching introduced a universal primer binding site; the final cDNA contained a unique molecular identifier, enabling accurate counting of TCR cDNA molecules. Specific primers in the conserved constant-segment region were used to synthesize first-strand cDNA for the TCR alpha and beta chains. To control for contamination, every cDNA library carried two barcodes: a SMART-Mk sample barcode plus Illumina barcodes. TruSeq adapter sequences, together with Illumina sample barcodes, were added in two successive PCR steps. TCR alpha and beta cDNA libraries were sequenced on the Illumina HiSeq platform with custom primers. In the authors' own workflow: MiGEC processed the raw reads to extract unique molecular identifiers, while MiXCR was used to determine the CDR3 positions. For each individual, recombination models were inferred using an EM algorithm with the repgenHMM and IGoR tools. Shared clonotypes were analyzed with the tcR package in R, and sharing was normalized by the product of cloneset sizes. Out-of-frame nonproductive sequences were analyzed to study raw recombination free of thymic and clonal selection effects. TCRdb ran its own pipeline on the public reads, namely fastp trimming at Q25 and MiXCR clone calling, and kept in-frame beta chains. A single entry per CDR3 protein holds the most common genes and DNA from its merged rows. The V and J calls reflect TCRdb's pipeline rather than the authors' work. In this sample the table shows hundreds of thousands of distinct CDR3 sequences, under 9% of which occur a single time. The top ten clones comprise 0.75% to 1% of the sample.

The data were also submitted as part of a second study, on yellow fever vaccine responses in identical twins. The other study reports the following: The authors reported that the T cell response to vaccination in identical twins appeared partly convergent and partly personalized. In the study, vaccine-responding T cell clones were precisely tracked in identical twins.

The receptor was derived from a woman under 30 in good health. The sequencing sample was made of PBMCs. The rearrangement joined TRBV7-2 to TRBJ1-1; 6 matching bases give a weak D call of TRBD1. The CDR3 protein: CASSLGWGTTGGEAFF. Here is the DNA: TGTGCCAGCAGCTTAGGTTGGGGGACAACCGGAGGTGAAGCTTTCTTT.